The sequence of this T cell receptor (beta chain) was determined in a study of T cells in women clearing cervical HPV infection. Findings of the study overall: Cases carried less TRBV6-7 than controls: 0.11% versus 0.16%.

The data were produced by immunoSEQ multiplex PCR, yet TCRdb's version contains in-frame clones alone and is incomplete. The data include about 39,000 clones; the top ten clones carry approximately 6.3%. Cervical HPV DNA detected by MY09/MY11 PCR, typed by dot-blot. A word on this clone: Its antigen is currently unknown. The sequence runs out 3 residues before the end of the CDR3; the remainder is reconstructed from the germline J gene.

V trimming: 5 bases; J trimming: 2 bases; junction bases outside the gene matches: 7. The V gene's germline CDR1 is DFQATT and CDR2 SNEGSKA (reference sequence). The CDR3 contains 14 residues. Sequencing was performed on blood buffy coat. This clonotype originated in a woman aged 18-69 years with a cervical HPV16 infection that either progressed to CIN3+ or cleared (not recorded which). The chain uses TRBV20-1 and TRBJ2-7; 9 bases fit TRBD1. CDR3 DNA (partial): TGCAGTGCTTCGAACCGGGACAGGGCCTACGAG. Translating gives CSASNRDRAYE. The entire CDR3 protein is CSASNRDRAYEQYF.